A single sample gave rise to the 21 T cell receptor beta chains below, sequenced in a study of T-cell reconstitution after alpha-beta-depleted transplantation in children. As it was prepared, the TCRbeta library received unique molecular identifiers. TCRdb called the PCR reads again in MiXCR, with one record for every CDR3 protein. Of hundreds of thousands of distinct CDR3 sequences detected, over 10% appear once; the ten largest clones hold 2% to 2.5%. This specimen consisted of PBMCs, mostly from graft donor cells, obtained 360 days after TCRalphabeta/CD19-depleted stem cell transplant. The source is a male patient between 10 and 17 years old who had a stem cell transplant for acute myeloid leukemia, so the T cells may come from the graft donor.

The gene calls are TRBV20-1 and TRBJ1-1, with D maybe TRBD1 (5 bases). Germline values: CDR1 DFQATT, CDR2 SNEGSKA (reference sequence). The V end was cut by 6 bases, the J end by 2 bases, with 16 bases between. This CDR3 contains 14 residues. Here the CDR3 DNA reads TGCAGTGCCCAGAGACAGTTTTTAAACACTGAAGCTTTCTTT. Translated, it gives CSAQRQFLNTEAFF.

This clonotype was counted between two and nine times. V gene TRBV29-1 combines with J gene TRBJ2-3; TRBD2 might be the D (6 bases). This CDR3 region has 15 residues. Germline V CDR1 and CDR2: SQVTM, ANQGSEA. Trimming removed 6 bases from V and 0 bases from J, with 16 bases in between. The CDR3: CSVIASAVSTDTQYF. CDR3 DNA: TGCAGCGTCATTGCTAGCGCCGTTAGCACAGATACGCAGTATTTT.

This clonotype turned up a few times. The chain is built from TRBV6-5 and TRBJ2-7, with D perhaps TRBD1 (6 bases). V gave up 1 base and J gave up 4 bases, with 17 bases separating them. Germline V CDR1 and CDR2: MNHEY, SVGAGI. The CDR3 has 16 amino acids. DNA of the CDR3: TGTGCCAGCAGTTACTTGGGGGCCAGTGCGACATACGAGCAGTACTTC. Its protein is CASSYLGASATYEQYF.

This clonotype showed up just a few times. The chain carries TRBV20-1 and TRBJ2-1; a weak D match, TRBD1 (5 bases). This CDR3 contains 16 residues. Germline loops: CDR1 DFQATT, CDR2 SNEGSKA (reference sequence). Between the trimmed V and J ends, which lost 6 bases and 0 bases, there was a span of 18 bases. This CDR3 reads CSARRAPQSSYNEQFF. CDR3 bases: TGCAGTGCCCGCAGGGCACCACAAAGCTCCTACAATGAGCAGTTCTTC.

This clonotype has just a few counts. J is TRBJ2-3 and V is TRBV4-3; TRBD1 matches 12 bases. The trim removed 1 base at V and 3 bases at J, leaving 2 bases unmatched. This CDR3 is 16 amino acids long. Germline CDR1 reads LGHNA; CDR2 reads YSLEER. CDR3 protein: CASSQGGQGATDTQYF. For the CDR3, the DNA is TGCGCCAGCAGCCAAGGGGGACAGGGGGCAACAGATACGCAGTATTTT.

DNA for the CDR3: TGTGCCAGCAGTGGTCTCACAGATACGCAGTATTTT. Amino acid sequence: CASSGLTDTQYF. The V and J genes are TRBV25-1 and TRBJ2-3, with D unresolved. The CDR3 runs to 12 residues. CDR1 is MGHDK, CDR2 SYGVNS, per germline. V was cut by 4 bases and J by 2 bases, with 4 bases left in between.

This sequence joins TRBV20-1 and TRBJ2-2; the D gene could be TRBD1 or TRBD2 (7 bases each). Germline CDR1 is DFQATT and CDR2 is SNEGSKA (reference sequence). This CDR3 spans 17 amino acids. Trimming removed 6 bases at V and 3 bases at J, with 23 bases between. CDR3: CSAPAHMGGGYTGELFF. The DNA of the CDR3 is TGCAGTGCCCCTGCGCATATGGGAGGGGGCTACACCGGGGAGCTGTTTTTT.

V is TRBV7-2 and J is TRBJ2-6, with unresolved D. Trimming shortened V by 4 bases and J by 2 bases, and 6 bases separated the two germline ends. There are 14 residues in the CDR3. Germline V gives CDR1 SGHTA, CDR2 FQGNSA. This CDR3 is CASSSYAGANVLTF. CDR3 bases: TGTGCCAGCAGCTCCTACGCTGGGGCCAACGTCCTGACTTTC.

This clonotype was detected ten times or more. The chain joins TRBV7-2 to TRBJ2-5, with D possibly matching TRBD1 (6 bases). CDR1 SGHTA and CDR2 FQGNSA come from the germline V gene. This CDR3 region has 14 residues. V gave up 5 bases and J gave up 5 bases, with 15 bases separating them. DNA for the CDR3: TGTGCCAGCAGCCCAGGTCGAAGGGGGGAGACCCAGTACTTC. Translated, it gives CASSPGRRGETQYF.

This clonotype appeared many times. This sequence joins TRBV3-1 and TRBJ2-7; D might be TRBD2 (6 bases). The germline gives CDR1 LGHDT, CDR2 YNNKEL (reference sequence). The CDR3 has 13 residues. V gave up 2 bases and J gave up 4 bases, with 9 bases separating them. The chain's CDR3 is CASSQWAGYEQYF. In DNA, the CDR3 is TGTGCCAGCAGCCAATGGGCGGGATACGAGCAGTACTTC.

Note on this clonotype: At one boundary the junction diverges from the germline segment, which might be a read error. The DNA of the CDR3 is TGTCACCGGGGACTAGCGGGAGCTCACAATGAGCAGTTCTTC. It codes for CHRGLAGAHNEQFF. The chain combines TRBV29-1 with TRBJ2-1, with TRBD2 identical over 14 bases. Germline V gene lookup returns CDR1 SQVTM and CDR2 ANQGSEA. This CDR3 has 14 residues.

V usage is TRBV5-1 and J usage is TRBJ2-1; the D is unclear. The germline V gene encodes CDR1 SGHRS and CDR2 YFSETQ. V lost 3 bases and J 4 bases, leaving 11 bases between the germline ends. The CDR3 has 14 amino acids. This chain's CDR3 is CASSSPSFYNEQFF. The CDR3 coding sequence is TGCGCCAGCAGCTCTCCCTCCTTTTACAATGAGCAGTTCTTC.

This clonotype has only a few counts. This sequence joins TRBV5-1 and TRBJ1-1, with 7 bases that match TRBD1. Germline values: CDR1 SGHRS, CDR2 YFSETQ. Unmatched junction bases numbered 4, after V lost 0 bases and J lost 2 bases. The CDR3 consists of 15 residues. This CDR3 reads CASSLVRTGNTEAFF. CDR3 coding DNA: TGCGCCAGCAGCTTGGTGAGGACAGGTAACACTGAAGCTTTCTTT.

This clonotype was recorded a few times. The chain combines TRBV5-1 with TRBJ2-7; D is perhaps TRBD1 or TRBD2 (6 bases each). Trimming took off 1 base at V and 3 bases at J, with 14 bases between the two ends. CDR3 length: 15 amino acids. The germline CDR1 and CDR2 sequences are SGHRS and YFSETQ. Here the CDR3 reads CASSLSPGASYEQYF. The CDR3 DNA reads TGCGCCAGCAGCTTGAGCCCGGGGGCGAGCTACGAGCAGTACTTC.

The rearrangement joins TRBV7-9 to TRBJ1-2; D not certain. CDR1 and CDR2 (germline): SEHNR, FQNEAQ (reference sequence). The CDR3 extends over 16 amino acids. Trimming took 6 bases from V and 2 from J, leaving 19 bases between them. This CDR3 reads CASRKPSQSINYGYTF. CDR3 sequence (DNA): TGTGCCAGCAGGAAACCATCACAGTCGATAAACTATGGCTACACCTTC.

The chain carries TRBV20-1 and TRBJ2-3; 9 nucleotides match TRBD2. V dropped 5 bases and J dropped 1; count of bases not matched to a gene: 13. The germline V gene encodes CDR1 DFQATT and CDR2 SNEGSKA (reference sequence). The CDR3 has 17 residues. The CDR3 loop is CSAQLAGPLGGTDTQYF. In DNA form, the CDR3 reads TGCAGTGCTCAGCTAGCGGGACCCCTTGGTGGCACAGATACGCAGTATTTT.

This clonotype was detected a few times. The chain has TRBV12-3 or TRBV12-4 and TRBJ2-7; TRBD2 matches 15 bases. V lost 4 bases and J lost 6; bases outside the gene matches: 4. The CDR3 loop spans 15 amino acids. Here the CDR3 DNA reads TGTGCCAGCAGTTGGGGACTAGCGGGAGGTGTCGAGCAGTACTTC. This encodes CASSWGLAGGVEQYF.

The sample holds a few counts of this clonotype. This chain joins TRBV5-6 and TRBJ2-3, with D perhaps being TRBD1 or TRBD2 (6 bases each). Trimming shortened V by 0 bases and J by 6 bases, and 14 bases separated the two germline ends. Per germline, CDR1 SGHDT and CDR2 YYEEEE. This CDR3 is built from 15 residues. The CDR3 region is CASSLARGLTDTQYF. The DNA for the CDR3 is TGTGCCAGCAGCTTGGCCCGGGGGCTAACGGATACGCAGTATTTT.

This clonotype appeared many times. The chain couples TRBV6-2 or TRBV6-3 to TRBJ2-1, with a weak D call TRBD2 (6 bases). V dropped 7 bases and J dropped 6 bases, with 22 bases sitting between them. Germline lookup yields CDR1 MNHEY and CDR2 SVGEGT. CDR3 length: 16 amino acids. CDR3 region: CASNPGGGGRANEQFF. CDR3 coding DNA: TGTGCCAGCAATCCTGGTGGGGGAGGAAGGGCCAATGAGCAGTTCTTC.

About this clonotype itself: The junction shows a germline mismatch at one end, possibly a read error. The genes are TRBV27 and TRBJ2-7; D uncertain. Germline V gives CDR1 MNHEY, CDR2 SMNVEV (reference sequence). The CDR3 runs to 14 residues. The CDR3 loop is CTSSQSEYSYEQYF. DNA of the CDR3: TGCACCAGCAGTCAATCGGAATACTCCTACGAGCAGTACTTC.

The chain carries TRBV9 and TRBJ2-5; TRBD2 matches 11 bases. The length of the CDR3 is 17 residues. From germline, CDR1 is SGDLS and CDR2 YYNGEE. With V trimmed by 0 bases and J by 4 bases, 8 bases remained unmatched. The CDR3 is CASSVAVAGGPGETQYF. The CDR3 bases are TGTGCCAGCAGCGTAGCTGTAGCGGGAGGGCCAGGAGAGACCCAGTACTTC.